This entry is about one TCR beta chain. The antigen it binds to is not known. No base quality information exists; no much larger clone differs at one position. The data derive from a study of post-analysis software for immune sequencing data (dated by TCRdb to the mid-2010s). About the study as a whole: The recorded disease courses included relapsing-remitting, secondary progressive and progressive-relapsing multiple sclerosis, and some patients had no subtype annotation. The patient repertoires were set against 11 previously published healthy control repertoires from donors whose ages ranged from 6 to 25 years. A subset of samples was prepared in parallel using single-end sample barcoding, then pooled and co-amplified after Illumina adapter ligation. What the research found in general, with its limitations: Normalized Chao1 diversity was significantly lower in multiple sclerosis patients than controls, suggesting substantial peripheral T-cell clonal expansion. When samples were clustered directly using the F measure, samples prepared in the same batch co-clustered strongly, which prompted a batch-effect correction. Significantly higher frequencies in patients than in controls were found for roughly 5 TRBV segments, including TRBV5-6, TRBV5-1 and TRBV20-1. The control group was slightly older than the multiple sclerosis patient group.

TCR beta repertoires were profiled from peripheral blood of roughly 13 young patients with multiple sclerosis to demonstrate the VDJtools post-analysis software. The multiple sclerosis patients were children and adolescents between about 6 and 16 years of age. The library was made by PCR. TCRdb lists the instrument as Illumina HiSeq 2500. Unique molecular identifiers were incorporated into TCR beta cDNA libraries to reduce PCR and sequencing biases. Every 1 to 10 million input T cells yielded approximately 500,000 cDNA molecules, meaning each molecule approximated one T cell. The patient libraries were prepared and sequenced using the same protocol as the earlier healthy control dataset. Within a given batch, samples were prepared together, multiplexed and sequenced on the same HiSeq lane. For the original study's pipeline: MIGEC was used to process the raw barcoded reads, and molecular identifier groups with only a single read were discarded before consensus assembly and CDR3 extraction. Clonotype tables were post-analysed with VDJtools, normalizing diversity by down-sampling all datasets to the smallest sample size. Repertoire overlap clustering matched CDR3 amino acid but not nucleotide sequences to correct batch-related cross-sample contamination. Using fastp trimming at Q25 and MiXCR clonotype assembly, TCRdb reanalyzed the public sequencing data and kept in-frame beta chains. Here each entry gathers all rows of one CDR3 protein and keeps the most common genes and DNA. The V and J calls here are based on TCRdb, not the publication. This sample lists some 260,000 distinct CDR3 sequences; approximately 34% were detected once. The top ten constitute around 4.8% of the sample.

Between the V and J ends, shortened by 7 bases and 6 bases respectively, the junction contains 15 bases. The CDR3 has 13 amino acids, counting the end cysteine and phenylalanine. Only the CDR3 region is kept as DNA, spanning 39 bases read in frame from base 1. Material for sequencing was blood. The chain uses TRBV12-3 or TRBV12-4 and TRBJ1-2; no D segment can be confidently identified. This clonotype originated in a girl under 18 with multiple sclerosis. The nucleotide sequence is given as TGTGCCAGCACCCACTTCGGGGAAAATGGCTACACCTTC. It is translated as CASTHFGENGYTF.